The next 20 T cell receptor beta chains were all read from a single sample in a study of yellow fever vaccine responses in identical twins. TCRdb independently ran MiXCR on the RT-PCR reads; one entry per CDR3 protein. The sample comprises about 14,000 distinct CDR3 sequences, roughly 80% of which are singletons, and 0.65% to 0.7% rests with the top ten. Sequenced material: T cells from blood (PBMCs), unsorted or a sorted subset (not recorded which), taken before or after yellow fever vaccination (not recorded which). Receptors were obtained from a woman under 30 who received the yellow fever vaccine.

The chain employs TRBV20-1 and TRBJ2-2; 14 nucleotides align to TRBD2. The CDR3 length is 15 residues. Germline V CDR1 and CDR2: DFQATT, SNEGSKA (reference sequence). With 5 bases clipped from V and 6 bases from J, the junction kept 5 bases outside the gene matches. The CDR3 DNA follows: TGCAGTGCTCAAAAGACTAGCGGGAGGGCCGGGGAGCTGTTTTTT. Translated: CSAQKTSGRAGELFF.

The chain combines TRBV27 with TRBJ2-5; 7 nucleotides line up with TRBD2. Trimming removed 3 bases from V and 1 base from J; junction bases left unmatched: 5. Germline CDR1 reads MNHEY; CDR2 reads SMNVEV (reference sequence). The CDR3 runs to 15 residues. CDR3 region: CASSLRRGTQETQYF. In nucleotides, the CDR3 is TGTGCCAGCAGTTTGAGGCGGGGGACCCAAGAGACCCAGTACTTC.

The rearrangement uses TRBV2 and TRBJ2-6; D gene uncertain. The CDR3 spans 16 residues. CDR1 SNHLY and CDR2 FYNNEI come from the germline V gene. Trimming left V 2 bases short and J 4 bases short, with 12 bases between. As DNA, the CDR3 is TGTGCCAGCAGTGAAACGGGCCCGCTCGGGGCCAACGTCCTGACTTTC. Translated: CASSETGPLGANVLTF.

This chain joins TRBV13 and TRBJ2-7, with 7 bases fitting TRBD2. Per germline, CDR1 PRHDT and CDR2 FYEKMQ (reference sequence). Trimming cost V 6 bases and J 2 bases; bases outside gene matches: 13. The CDR3 runs to 16 residues. The CDR3 nucleotides read TGTGCCAGCAGGAGGGAAAGACTAGCATCTACCTACGAGCAGTACTTC. The encoded protein is CASRRERLASTYEQYF. Full variable domain (rest looked up from reference TRBV13 and TRBJ2-7): AAGVIQSPRHLIKEKRETATLKCYPIPRHDTVYWYQQGPGQDPQFLISFYEKMQSDKGSIPDRFSAQQFSDYHSELNMSSLELGDSALYFCASRRERLASTYEQYFGPGTRLTVT.

The chain uses TRBV18 and TRBJ1-3; perhaps TRBD1 as D (6 bases). This CDR3 comprises 16 residues. CDR1 is KGHSH, CDR2 LQKENI, per germline. V was cut by 3 bases and J by 0 bases, with 12 bases left in between. The CDR3 sequence: CASSPTGILSGNTIYF. As DNA, the CDR3 is TGTGCCAGCTCACCCACAGGGATTCTCTCTGGAAACACCATATATTTT.

This chain uses TRBV20-1 with TRBJ2-7, with D maybe TRBD1 (5 bases). CDR3 length equals 12 residues. The germline V and J ends were trimmed by 3 bases and 1 base, with 7 bases remaining between them. Germline CDR1 is DFQATT and CDR2 is SNEGSKA (reference sequence). The CDR3 loop is CSASDSSYEQYV. The CDR3 coding sequence is TGCAGTGCTAGTGACAGTTCCTACGAGCAGTACGTC.

The V gene is TRBV18, the J gene TRBJ2-1; no reliable D call. CDR1 is KGHSH, CDR2 LQKENI, per germline. The ends were cut back, 0 bases at V and 2 bases at J, with 8 bases in the middle. The CDR3 loop spans 15 amino acids. The CDR3 DNA sequence: TGTGCCAGCTCACCACCGGCTACTACCTACAATGAGCAGTTCTTC. Translating it yields CASSPPATTYNEQFF. Complete variable domain (other parts from reference TRBV18 and TRBJ2-1): NAGVMQNPRHLVRRRGQEARLRCSPMKGHSHVYWYRQLPEEGLKFMVYLQKENIIDESGMPKERFSAEFPKEGPSILRIQQVVRGDSAAYFCASSPPATTYNEQFFGPGTRLTVL.

This chain connects TRBV18 to TRBJ1-1; D is possibly TRBD1 (6 bases). CDR3 length: 15 residues. Between the trimmed V and J ends, which lost 0 bases and 1 base, there was a span of 9 bases. From germline, CDR1 is KGHSH and CDR2 LQKENI. CDR3 protein: CASSPPPGANTEAFF. The CDR3 coding sequence is TGTGCCAGCTCACCACCGCCAGGGGCGAACACTGAAGCTTTCTTT.

V usage is TRBV11-2 and J usage is TRBJ2-1, with 7 bases identical to TRBD2. Germline V CDR1 and CDR2: SGHAT, FQNNGV. V lost 5 bases and J lost 10; bases outside the gene matches: 2. The CDR3 runs to 11 residues. CDR3 sequence: CASSMTSEQFF. In DNA form, the CDR3 reads TGTGCCAGCAGCATGACTAGCGAGCAGTTCTTC.

This chain connects TRBV3-1 to TRBJ1-2; D gene unclear. Germline CDR1 is LGHDT and CDR2 is YNNKEL (reference sequence). This CDR3 contains 13 residues. Trimming took 8 bases from V and 4 from J, leaving 14 bases between them. CDR3 coding DNA: TGTGCCAGCTCGACGTCCTTAGTCTATGGCTACACCTTC. Protein product: CASSTSLVYGYTF.

This chain links TRBV7-9 with TRBJ2-1; no clear D gene. The V end was cut by 5 bases, the J end by 6 bases, with 5 bases between. Germline values: CDR1 SEHNR, CDR2 FQNEAQ (reference sequence). This CDR3 region has 11 residues. CDR3 protein: CASSPPNEQFF. In DNA form, the CDR3 reads TGTGCCAGCAGCCCCCCCAATGAGCAGTTCTTC.

The V gene is TRBV5-1, the J gene TRBJ2-1; 10 bases are shared with TRBD2. Per the germline V gene, CDR1 is SGHRS and CDR2 is YFSETQ. V dropped 3 bases and J dropped 4; count of bases not matched to a gene: 7. The CDR3 has 16 residues. CDR3 region: CASSSSTSGLYNEQFF. The CDR3 nucleotides read TGCGCCAGCAGCTCATCGACTAGCGGGCTATACAATGAGCAGTTCTTC.

This clonotype appeared a single time. The chain joins TRBV18 to TRBJ2-7, with D perhaps TRBD1 or TRBD2 (5 bases each). The V gene's germline CDR1 is KGHSH and CDR2 LQKENI. V lost 5 bases and J lost 2, with 13 bases in between. The CDR3 has 14 residues. The CDR3 is CASSRGTAAYEQYV. In nucleotides, the CDR3 is TGTGCCAGCTCAAGAGGGACCGCGGCCTACGAGCAGTACGTC.

The gene calls are TRBV23-1 and TRBJ2-1; TRBD2 aligns across 13 bases. TRBV23-1 is reported as an ORF; its role is uncertain. After removal of 6 bases from V and 5 bases from J, the junction contained 4 bases not matched to a gene. CDR3 length: 15 amino acids. The CDR3 sequence is CASRTSGRPHNEQFF. CDR3 bases: TGCGCCAGCAGGACTAGCGGGAGGCCCCACAATGAGCAGTTCTTC.

The chain joins TRBV7-9 to TRBJ2-5, with no clear D. The length of the CDR3 is 15 residues. Germline lookup yields CDR1 SEHNR and CDR2 FQNEAQ (reference sequence). Trimming took 3 bases from V and 4 from J, leaving 15 bases between them. The CDR3 nucleotides are TGTGCCAGCAGCTTGGTATGGGAAGTTGGAGAGACCCAGTACTTC. As protein: CASSLVWEVGETQYF.

V gene TRBV2 combines with J gene TRBJ1-1; no definite D call. Trimming removed 7 bases at V and 4 bases at J, with 10 bases between. There are 12 residues in the CDR3. Germline values: CDR1 SNHLY, CDR2 FYNNEI. The CDR3 reads CASNSPSTEAFF. CDR3 bases: TGTGCCAGCAATAGTCCGAGCACTGAAGCTTTCTTT.

The chain has TRBV27 and TRBJ2-5; TRBD2 matches at 8 bases. Germline assignment: CDR1 MNHEY and CDR2 SMNVEV (reference sequence). There are 14 residues in the CDR3. Trimming cost V 3 bases and J 5 bases; bases outside gene matches: 5. CDR3 protein: CASSFDSGGETQYF. CDR3 in DNA: TGTGCCAGCAGTTTCGACTCGGGGGGGGAGACCCAGTACTTC.

This chain connects TRBV18 to TRBJ2-6, with D unresolved. Germline V lookup: CDR1 KGHSH, CDR2 LQKENI. Trimming stripped 6 bases from V and 4 bases from J, with 13 bases between. The CDR3 is 15 residues long. The CDR3 DNA follows: TGTGCCAGCTCGCCAGGTCTCCTGGGGGCCAACGTCCTGACTTTC. Its protein is CASSPGLLGANVLTF.

This sequence joins TRBV7-6 and TRBJ2-4; no clear D gene. The length of the CDR3 is 14 residues. Germline-derived CDR1 and CDR2 are SGHVS and FNYEAQ. With 1 base removed from V and 8 bases from J, the gap between germline ends came to 12 bases. The CDR3 DNA follows: TGTGCCAGCAGCTTAGATGTCCTTCCGGACATTCAGTACTTC. This encodes CASSLDVLPDIQYF.

V usage is TRBV5-4 and J usage is TRBJ1-2; TRBD1 matches at 10 bases. The CDR3 sequence is 13 residues long. J lost 4 bases, V lost 3 bases, and 0 bases had no gene match. The germline V gene encodes CDR1 SGHNT and CDR2 YYREEE (reference sequence). DNA of the CDR3: TGTGCCAGCAGCTGGACAGGGGGCTATGGCTACACCTTC. This encodes CASSWTGGYGYTF.